Following are 6 T cell receptor beta chains from one sample sequenced in a study of cytomegalovirus exposure and HLA in healthy donors. Both 60 Vbeta primers and 13 Jbeta primers went into the PCR. Assay: immunoSEQ multiplex PCR; the TCRdb copy retains only in-frame clones and omits some. The sample has some 100,000 clones, around 74% seen once. Sequenced sample: PBMCs. These receptor sequences come from a female donor in good health and CMV-seropositive.

This sequence joins TRBV5-1 and TRBJ1-4; D ambiguous. This CDR3 comprises 17 residues. CDR1 and CDR2 (germline): SGHRS, YFSETQ. The germline V and J ends were trimmed by 0 bases and 7 bases, with 19 bases remaining between them. The CDR3, as DNA: TGCGCCAGCAGCTTGGCGCCCCCGGGATCCGACTTTGAAAAACTGTTTTTT. Translation: CASSLAPPGSDFEKLFF.

V gene TRBV5-1 combines with J gene TRBJ1-6; the match to TRBD1 covers 9 bases. The CDR3 length is 16 residues. The trim removed 1 base at V and 10 bases at J, leaving 9 bases unmatched. Looked up from germline, CDR1 is SGHRS and CDR2 is YFSETQ. CDR3: CASSLTQGARVSPLHF. The CDR3, as DNA: TGCGCCAGCAGCTTGACACAGGGGGCGCGGGTCTCACCCCTCCACTTT.

This rearrangement joins TRBV30 to TRBJ1-4, with D possibly matching TRBD1 (5 bases). This CDR3 is built from 15 residues. Germline-derived CDR1 and CDR2 are GTSNPN and SVGIG (reference sequence). Trimming left V 2 bases short and J 4 bases short, with 14 bases between. DNA of the CDR3: TGTGCCTGGAGTTTTACCGGGGGATTTAATGAAAAACTGTTTTTT. It yields the protein CAWSFTGGFNEKLFF.

The chain joins TRBV28 to TRBJ1-4, with D possibly TRBD1 on 5 matching bases. The CDR3 is made up of 14 amino acids. Trimming took 2 bases from V and 8 from J, leaving 12 bases between them. CDR1 and CDR2 from the germline V gene are MDHEN and SYDVKM. CDR3 in amino acids: CASSLQQGLEKLFF. The CDR3 DNA follows: TGTGCCAGCAGTTTACAGCAGGGTTTGGAAAAACTGTTTTTT.

V and J are TRBV7-2 and TRBJ2-1; 7 nucleotides match TRBD2. CDR3 length equals 15 residues. V gave up 3 bases and J gave up 6 bases; unmatched junction bases: 8. The germline V gene encodes CDR1 SGHTA and CDR2 FQGNSA. The CDR3 loop reads CASSFGGGRGNEQFF. The CDR3 bases are TGTGCCAGCAGCTTCGGTGGCGGGAGAGGCAATGAGCAGTTCTTC. The full variable domain, in which reference TRBV7-2 and TRBJ2-1 provide the parts outside the CDR3, is GAGVSQSPSNKVTEKGKDVELRCDPISGHTALYWYRQSLGQGLEFLIYFQGNSAPDKSGLPSDRFSAERTGGSVSTLTIQRTQQEDSAVYLCASSFGGGRGNEQFFGPGTRLTVL.

The rearrangement uses TRBV2 and TRBJ2-2; 8 bases agree with TRBD2. Losses at the gene ends were 10 bases for V and 4 bases for J; bases not matched to a gene: 8. This CDR3 region has 14 residues. Germline V gene data show CDR1 as SNHLY and CDR2 as FYNNEI. CDR3 sequence (DNA): TGTGCCACCCGGGGCGGGGGGCCCACCGGGGAGCTGTTTTTT. Its translation is CATRGGGPTGELFF.